The 16 T cell receptor beta chains reported below all come from one sample, sequenced in a study of blood T cells in healthy people across ages. Through a sample-barcoded 5' primer and a J-beta primer mix, a second PCR was run for roughly 6 to 11 cycles. TCRdb independently ran MiXCR on the 5' RACE reads; one entry per CDR3 protein. The table has 540,000 or so distinct CDR3 sequences, roughly a quarter seen once; the top ten hold around 18%. The sample taken for sequencing was blood. The receptors here all came from an older woman in good health.

There are a few counts of this clonotype. The chain recombines TRBV20-1 with TRBJ2-3, with 12 bases matching TRBD2. J was trimmed by 5 bases and V by 5 bases; bases with no gene match: 5. There are 14 residues in the CDR3. CDR1 DFQATT and CDR2 SNEGSKA come from the germline V gene (reference sequence). CDR3 region: CSAPGLAGKDTQYF. The CDR3 nucleotides read TGCAGTGCTCCTGGACTAGCGGGGAAAGATACGCAGTATTTT.

The chain employs TRBV20-1 and TRBJ2-5, with 9 bases lining up with TRBD2. Matching the DNA end better, TRBJ2-7 makes the J call doubtful. CDR1 is DFQATT and CDR2 is SNEGSKA in the germline V gene (reference sequence). The CDR3 consists of 15 residues. CDR3 protein: CSAREIAGEGIEQYF. In DNA form, the CDR3 reads TGCAGTGCCCGCGAAATAGCGGGGGAGGGGATCGAGCAGTACTTC.

This sequence joins TRBV7-2 and TRBJ2-1; 9 bases match TRBD1. The CDR3 runs 20 residues. V gave up 4 bases and J gave up 4 bases; unmatched junction bases: 20. Germline V gene data show CDR1 as SGHTA and CDR2 as FQGNSA. The CDR3 coding sequence is TGTGCCAGCAGCTACCTAATCGGGACAGGGAGGATCGGACGTTACAATGAGCAGTTCTTC. This encodes CASSYLIGTGRIGRYNEQFF.

The chain is built from TRBV10-3 and TRBJ2-3; 10 nucleotides align to TRBD2. Germline V gene data show CDR1 as ENHRY and CDR2 as SYGVKD. V shed 4 bases, J shed 3 bases, and the junction held 4 bases outside the gene matches. The CDR3 runs 15 residues. The CDR3 spells CAISASSGGTDTQYF. In DNA form, the CDR3 reads TGTGCCATCAGTGCTTCTAGCGGGGGAACAGATACGCAGTATTTT.

This clonotype turned up a few times. This chain uses TRBV7-2 with TRBJ2-5; TRBD2 matches 12 bases. There are 17 residues in the CDR3. J lost 5 bases, V lost 1 base, and 8 bases had no gene match. CDR1 is SGHTA, CDR2 FQGNSA, per germline. Written as DNA, the CDR3 is TGTGCCAGCAGCTTAGGACTAGCGGGAGTTAGTTGGGAGACCCAGTACTTC. Protein: CASSLGLAGVSWETQYF.

The J gene is TRBJ2-5, the V gene TRBV7-9; TRBD2 aligns across 10 bases. In germline, CDR1 is SEHNR, CDR2 FQNEAQ (reference sequence). V gave up 5 bases and J gave up 2 bases; unmatched junction bases: 8. CDR3 length: 16 residues. CDR3 amino acids: CASSTSGVLRQETQYF. CDR3 coding DNA: TGTGCCAGCAGCACTAGCGGGGTACTACGACAAGAGACCCAGTACTTC. Looking up the rest from reference TRBV7-9 and TRBJ2-5 gives the full variable domain: DTGVSQNPRHKITKRGQNVTFRCDPISEHNRLYWYRQTLGQGPEFLTYFQNEAQLEKSRLLSDRFSAERPKGSFSTLEIQRTEQGDSAMYLCASSTSGVLRQETQYFGPGTRLLVL.

This chain links TRBV5-1 with TRBJ2-5; unclear D gene. This CDR3 is 15 amino acids long. Trimming shortened V by 4 bases and J by 3 bases, and 16 bases separated the two germline ends. CDR1 and CDR2 from the germline V gene are SGHRS and YFSETQ. The CDR3 sequence is CASSLLGRIEETQYF. The CDR3 DNA reads as TGCGCCAGCAGCCTTTTGGGCAGGATAGAAGAGACCCAGTACTTC. Together with reference TRBV5-1 and TRBJ2-5, the CDR3 gives the full variable domain: KAGVTQTPRYLIKTRGQQVTLSCSPISGHRSVSWYQQTPGQGLQFLFEYFSETQRNKGNFPGRFSGRQFSNSRSEMNVSTLELGDSALYLCASSLLGRIEETQYFGPGTRLLVL.

The rearrangement links TRBV20-1 to TRBJ2-3; TRBD1 matches 7 bases. This CDR3 spans 14 amino acids. V was pared by 6 bases and J by 3 bases, with 9 bases of the junction left unmatched. Germline CDR1 DFQATT, CDR2 SNEGSKA (reference sequence). The CDR3 DNA is TGCAGTGCAGAACAGGGGCCTAGGACAGATACGCAGTATTTT. Protein product: CSAEQGPRTDTQYF.

This clonotype has only a few counts. The chain couples TRBV20-1 to TRBJ2-3; D is undetermined. V dropped 0 bases and J dropped 6 bases, with 13 bases sitting between them. Looked up from germline, CDR1 is DFQATT and CDR2 is SNEGSKA (reference sequence). The CDR3 sequence is 14 residues long. The CDR3 DNA follows: TGCAGTGCTAGAGATCAAAGATCGGGCGATACGCAGTATTTT. Translation: CSARDQRSGDTQYF.

In regard to this clonotype: A read error may account for a junction end that differs from germline. V is TRBV3-1 and J is TRBJ1-1, with TRBD1 identical over 7 bases. The CDR3 is 12 residues long. Germline values: CDR1 LGHDT, CDR2 YNNKEL (reference sequence). In DNA, the CDR3 is TGTGCCAGCAGCCTGGGACAGACTGAAGCTTGCTTT. Translated: CASSLGQTEACF.

This clonotype was counted only a few times. The V and J genes are TRBV10-2 and TRBJ2-3, with D maybe TRBD2 (6 bases). CDR1 is WSHSY, CDR2 SAAADI, per germline. This CDR3 has 15 amino acids. Trimming took off 8 bases at V and 0 bases at J, with 15 bases between the two ends. DNA for the CDR3: TGCGCCAGCCAGGTTGCGGGAACTAGCACAGATACGCAGTATTTT. This sequence encodes CASQVAGTSTDTQYF.

A few counts support this clonotype. At one of its ends the junction is not consistent with the germline gene, which may arise from a read error. This chain uses TRBV6-2 or TRBV6-3 with TRBJ2-7; TRBD1 matches at 9 bases. CDR1 is MNHEY and CDR2 is SVGEGT in the germline V gene. This CDR3 contains 14 residues. CDR3 sequence: CASSYIRTGDEQHF. Written as DNA, the CDR3 is TGTGCCAGCAGTTACATCAGGACAGGGGACGAGCAGCACTTC.

This clonotype was observed a few times. The chain employs TRBV21-1 and TRBJ1-2; TRBD1 reflects the table's D call only, with no check against the DNA. TRBV21-1 is reported as a pseudogene. This CDR3 spans 13 amino acids. Here the CDR3 DNA reads TGTGCCAGCAGCAAAATTGACAGGGGTGGCTACACCTTC. Its protein product is CASSKIDRGGYTF.

This clonotype was picked up a small number of times. The chain combines TRBV7-2 with TRBJ2-5, with D perhaps matching TRBD2 (6 bases). The CDR3 consists of 16 residues. The V gene lost 5 bases and the J gene lost 5 bases, with 21 bases spanning the gap. From germline, CDR1 is SGHTA and CDR2 FQGNSA. The DNA of the CDR3 is TGTGCCAGCAGCCCGGGACTGAGGGCGAGTGGGGAGACCCAGTACTTC. Translated, it gives CASSPGLRASGETQYF. Looking up the rest from reference TRBV7-2 and TRBJ2-5 gives the full variable domain: GAGVSQSPSNKVTEKGKDVELRCDPISGHTALYWYRQSLGQGLEFLIYFQGNSAPDKSGLPSDRFSAERTGGSVSTLTIQRTQQEDSAVYLCASSPGLRASGETQYFGPGTRLLVL.

The chain uses TRBV6-2 or TRBV6-3 and TRBJ1-1; 8 bases line up with TRBD1. With V trimmed by 6 bases and J by 9 bases, 9 bases remained unmatched. The CDR3 totals 13 residues. CDR1 and CDR2 (germline): MNHEY, SVGEGT. The CDR3 reads CASSLGQVPKAFF. CDR3 nucleotide sequence: TGTGCCAGCAGCCTGGGACAGGTGCCAAAAGCTTTCTTT.

This clonotype was found a few times. The V and J genes are TRBV19 and TRBJ2-1, with 7 bases lining up with TRBD2. Trimming cost V 1 base and J 7 bases; bases outside gene matches: 4. Per germline, CDR1 LNHDA and CDR2 SQIVND (reference sequence). There are 14 residues in the CDR3. The CDR3, as DNA: TGTGCCAGTAGTATAGGACTAGCCAGTAATGAGCAGTTCTTC. Translating gives CASSIGLASNEQFF. Filled out from reference TRBV19 and TRBJ2-1, the complete variable domain reads DGGITQSPKYLFRKEGQNVTLSCEQNLNHDAMYWYRQDPGQGLRLIYYSQIVNDFQKGDIAEGYSVSREKKESFPLTVTSAQKNPTAFYLCASSIGLASNEQFFGPGTRLTVL.